The entry that follows covers one TCR beta chain sequence. Its antigen is not identified. V trimming: 2 bases; J trimming: 7 bases; junction bases outside the gene matches: 5. The CDR3 extends over 15 amino acids. Germline CDR1 is SEHNR and CDR2 is FQNEAQ (reference sequence). The protocol was immunoSEQ multiplex PCR, while the TCRdb copy is restricted to in-frame clones and leaves out a portion. The profile shows about 150,000 clones, 85% to 95% of them singletons. These data originate in a study of T cell responses to AZD1222 COVID-19 vaccine. Study results and limitations: Vaccine-associated CD4 TCRs spanned spike, dominant at 160-218 and 743-854.

The source was peripheral blood, collected on day 0 of AZD1222 vaccination. This chain links TRBV7-9 with TRBJ2-7; 13 nucleotides agree with TRBD2. The clonotype was recovered from an adult in good health. CDR3 nucleotides: TGTGCCAGCAGCTTACGGGGACTAGCGGGAATGGAGCAGTACTTC. Its protein is CASSLRGLAGMEQYF.